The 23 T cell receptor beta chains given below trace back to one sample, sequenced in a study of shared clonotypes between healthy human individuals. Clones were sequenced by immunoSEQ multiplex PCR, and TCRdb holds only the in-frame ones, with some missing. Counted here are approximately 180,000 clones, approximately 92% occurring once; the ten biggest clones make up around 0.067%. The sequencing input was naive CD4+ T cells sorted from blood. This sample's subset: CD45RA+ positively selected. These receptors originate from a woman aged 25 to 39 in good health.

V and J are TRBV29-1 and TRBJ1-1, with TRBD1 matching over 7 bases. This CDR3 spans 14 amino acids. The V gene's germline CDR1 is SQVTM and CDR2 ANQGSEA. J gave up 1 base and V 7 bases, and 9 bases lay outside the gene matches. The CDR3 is CSAHRGLGNTEAFF. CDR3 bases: TGCAGCGCCCACAGGGGTTTAGGGAACACTGAAGCTTTCTTT.

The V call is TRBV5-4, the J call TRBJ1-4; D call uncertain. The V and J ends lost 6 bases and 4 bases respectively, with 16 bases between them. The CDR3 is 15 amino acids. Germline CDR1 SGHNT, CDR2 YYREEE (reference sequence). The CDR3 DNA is TGTGCCAGCACTCGACTGGGTGAGGGTAATGAAAAACTGTTTTTT. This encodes CASTRLGEGNEKLFF.

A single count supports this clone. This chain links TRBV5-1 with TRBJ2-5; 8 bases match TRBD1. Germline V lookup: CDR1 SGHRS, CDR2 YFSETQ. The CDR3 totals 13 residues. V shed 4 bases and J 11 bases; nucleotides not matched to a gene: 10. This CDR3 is CASSRDRSGEQYF. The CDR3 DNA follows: TGCGCCAGCAGCCGGGACAGGTCAGGGGAGCAGTACTTC.

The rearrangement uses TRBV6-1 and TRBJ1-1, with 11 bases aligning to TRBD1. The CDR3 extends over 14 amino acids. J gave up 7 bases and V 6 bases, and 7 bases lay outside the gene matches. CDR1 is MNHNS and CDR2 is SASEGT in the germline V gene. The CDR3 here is CASSRTGGSGEAFF. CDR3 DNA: TGTGCCAGCAGCCGGACAGGGGGCAGCGGTGAAGCTTTCTTT.

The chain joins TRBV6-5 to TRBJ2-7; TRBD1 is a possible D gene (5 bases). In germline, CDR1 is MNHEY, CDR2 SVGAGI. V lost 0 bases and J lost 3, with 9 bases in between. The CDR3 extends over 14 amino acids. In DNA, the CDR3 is TGTGCCAGCAGTTACTCGAAGGGGATCTACGAGCAGTACTTC. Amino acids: CASSYSKGIYEQYF.

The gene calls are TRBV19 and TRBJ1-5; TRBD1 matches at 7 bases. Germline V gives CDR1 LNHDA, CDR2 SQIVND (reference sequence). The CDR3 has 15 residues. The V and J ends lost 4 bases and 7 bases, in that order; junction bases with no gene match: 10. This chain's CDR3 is CASSRSGGIMQPQHF. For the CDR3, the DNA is TGTGCCAGTAGTAGGTCAGGGGGTATCATGCAGCCCCAGCATTTT.

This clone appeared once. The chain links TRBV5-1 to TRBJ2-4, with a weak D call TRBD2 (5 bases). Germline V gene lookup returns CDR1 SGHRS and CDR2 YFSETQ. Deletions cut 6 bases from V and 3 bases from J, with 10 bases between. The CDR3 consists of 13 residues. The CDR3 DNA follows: TGCGCCAGCACCGGGGATGACAAAAACATTCAGTACTTC. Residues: CASTGDDKNIQYF.

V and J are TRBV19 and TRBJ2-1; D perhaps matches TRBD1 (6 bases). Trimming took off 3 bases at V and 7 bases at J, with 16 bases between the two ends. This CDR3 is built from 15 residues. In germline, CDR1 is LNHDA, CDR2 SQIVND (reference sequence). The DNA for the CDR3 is TGTGCCAGTAGTATTAGGCAGGGGCTTCCAAATGAGCAGTTCTTC. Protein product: CASSIRQGLPNEQFF.

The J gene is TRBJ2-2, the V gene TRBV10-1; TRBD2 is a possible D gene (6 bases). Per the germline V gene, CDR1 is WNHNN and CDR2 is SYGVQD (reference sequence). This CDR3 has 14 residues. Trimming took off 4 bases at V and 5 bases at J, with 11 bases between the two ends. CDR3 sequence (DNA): TGCGCCAGCAGTGGCGGGATGTCGACCGGGGAGCTGTTTTTT. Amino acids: CASSGGMSTGELFF.

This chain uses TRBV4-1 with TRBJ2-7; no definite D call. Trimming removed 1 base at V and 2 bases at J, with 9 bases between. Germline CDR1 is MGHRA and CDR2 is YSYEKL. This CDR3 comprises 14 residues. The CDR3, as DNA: TGCGCCAGCAGCCAAGGGCCAAGTACCTACGAGCAGTACTTC. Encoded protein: CASSQGPSTYEQYF.

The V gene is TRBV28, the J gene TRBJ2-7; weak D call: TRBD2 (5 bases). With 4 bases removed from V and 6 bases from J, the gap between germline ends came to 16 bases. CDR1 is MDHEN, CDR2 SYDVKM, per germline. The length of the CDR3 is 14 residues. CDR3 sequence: CASSSHLGLSEQYF. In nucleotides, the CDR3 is TGTGCCAGCAGTTCGCATCTCGGACTGTCCGAGCAGTACTTC. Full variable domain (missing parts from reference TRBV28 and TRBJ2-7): DVKVTQSSRYLVKRTGEKVFLECVQDMDHENMFWYRQDPGLGLRLIYFSYDVKMKEKGDIPEGYSVSREKKERFSLILESASTNQTSMYLCASSSHLGLSEQYFGPGTRLTVT.

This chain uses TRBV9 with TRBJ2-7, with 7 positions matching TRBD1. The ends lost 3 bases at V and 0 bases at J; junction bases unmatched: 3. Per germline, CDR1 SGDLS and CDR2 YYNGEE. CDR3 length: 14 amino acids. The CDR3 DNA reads TGTGCCAGCAGCGCGGACAGGAGCTCCTACGAGCAGTACTTC. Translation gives CASSADRSSYEQYF.

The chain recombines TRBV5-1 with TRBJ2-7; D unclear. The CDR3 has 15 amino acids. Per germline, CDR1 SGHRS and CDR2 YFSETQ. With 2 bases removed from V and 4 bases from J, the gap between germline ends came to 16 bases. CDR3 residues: CASSFRVGGDYEQYF. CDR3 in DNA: TGCGCCAGCAGCTTCCGAGTAGGCGGAGATTACGAGCAGTACTTC.

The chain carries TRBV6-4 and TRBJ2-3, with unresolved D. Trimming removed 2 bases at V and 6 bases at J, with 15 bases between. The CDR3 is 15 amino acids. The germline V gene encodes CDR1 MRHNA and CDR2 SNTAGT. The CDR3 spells CASSDTHGLVDTQYF. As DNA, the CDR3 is TGTGCCAGCAGTGACACCCATGGCCTAGTTGATACGCAGTATTTT.

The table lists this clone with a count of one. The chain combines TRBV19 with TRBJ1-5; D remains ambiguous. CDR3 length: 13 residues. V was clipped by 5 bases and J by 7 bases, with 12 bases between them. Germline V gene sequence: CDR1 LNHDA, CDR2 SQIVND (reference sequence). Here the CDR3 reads CASSVGVWQPQHF. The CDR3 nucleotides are TGTGCCAGTAGTGTAGGTGTTTGGCAGCCCCAGCATTTT.

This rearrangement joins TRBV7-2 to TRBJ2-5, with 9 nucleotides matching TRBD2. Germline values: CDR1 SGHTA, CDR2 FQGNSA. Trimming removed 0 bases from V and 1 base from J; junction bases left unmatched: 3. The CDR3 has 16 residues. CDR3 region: CASSLALAGLQETQYF. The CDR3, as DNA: TGTGCCAGCAGCTTAGCCCTAGCGGGACTCCAAGAGACCCAGTACTTC.

CDR3 in DNA: TGTGCCAGCAGCTTCTTGCCAGGGAGCGATGAGCAGTTCTTC. It codes for CASSFLPGSDEQFF. V gene TRBV5-4 combines with J gene TRBJ2-1; either TRBD1 or TRBD2 may fit D (5 bases each). Germline CDR1 and CDR2: SGHNT and YYREEE (reference sequence). V gave up 2 bases and J gave up 8 bases, with 14 bases separating them. The CDR3 covers 14 residues.

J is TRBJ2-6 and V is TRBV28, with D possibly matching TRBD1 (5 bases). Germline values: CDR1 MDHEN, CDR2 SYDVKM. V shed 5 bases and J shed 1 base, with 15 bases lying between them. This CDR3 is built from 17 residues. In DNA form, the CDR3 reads TGTGCCAGCAGTAAAAAAAAGGGGCTGTCTGGGGCCAACGTCCTGACTTTC. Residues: CASSKKKGLSGANVLTF.

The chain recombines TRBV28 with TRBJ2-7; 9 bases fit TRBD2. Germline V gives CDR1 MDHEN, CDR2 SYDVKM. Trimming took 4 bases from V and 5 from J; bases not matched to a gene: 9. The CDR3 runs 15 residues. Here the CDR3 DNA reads TGTGCCAGCAGTTCCCATAGCGGGAGCGGCAACGAGCAGTACTTC. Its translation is CASSSHSGSGNEQYF.

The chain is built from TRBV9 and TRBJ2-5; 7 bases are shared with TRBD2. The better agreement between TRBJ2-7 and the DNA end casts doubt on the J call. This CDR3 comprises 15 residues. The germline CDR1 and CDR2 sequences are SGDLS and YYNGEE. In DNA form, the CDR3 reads TGTGCCAGCAGCGCCGGGGGGACGTACTCCTACGAGCAGTACTTC. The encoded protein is CASSAGGTYSYEQYF.

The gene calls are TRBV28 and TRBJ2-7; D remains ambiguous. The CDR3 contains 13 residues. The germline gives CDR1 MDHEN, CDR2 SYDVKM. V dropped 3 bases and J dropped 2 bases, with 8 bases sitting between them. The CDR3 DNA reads TGTGCCAGCAGTTTGGCAGGAGCCTACGAGCAGTACTTC. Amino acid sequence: CASSLAGAYEQYF.

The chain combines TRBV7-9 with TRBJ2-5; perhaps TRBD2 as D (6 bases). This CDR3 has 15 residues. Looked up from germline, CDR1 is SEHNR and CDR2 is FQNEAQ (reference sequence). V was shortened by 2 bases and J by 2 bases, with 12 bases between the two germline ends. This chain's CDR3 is CASSLSGLQQETQYF. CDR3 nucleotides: TGTGCCAGCAGCTTATCTGGACTACAACAAGAGACCCAGTACTTC.

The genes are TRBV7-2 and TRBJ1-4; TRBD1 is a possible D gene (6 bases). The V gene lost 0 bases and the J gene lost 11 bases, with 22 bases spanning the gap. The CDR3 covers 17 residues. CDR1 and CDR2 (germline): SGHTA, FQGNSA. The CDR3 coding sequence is TGTGCCAGCAGCTTAGCTGGGACAAGGGGAATTGTTGGGAAACTGTTTTTT. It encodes CASSLAGTRGIVGKLFF.